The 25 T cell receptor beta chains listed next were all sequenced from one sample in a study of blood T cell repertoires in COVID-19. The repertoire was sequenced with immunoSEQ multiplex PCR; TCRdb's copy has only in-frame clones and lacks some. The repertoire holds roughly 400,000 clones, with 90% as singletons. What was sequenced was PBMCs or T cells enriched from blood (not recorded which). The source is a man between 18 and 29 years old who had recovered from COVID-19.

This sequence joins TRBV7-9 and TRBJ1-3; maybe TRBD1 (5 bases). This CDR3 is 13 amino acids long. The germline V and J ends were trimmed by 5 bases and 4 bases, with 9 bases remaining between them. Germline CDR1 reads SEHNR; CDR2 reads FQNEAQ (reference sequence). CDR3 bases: TGTGCCAGCAGCCTACGGGGGGGAAACACCATATATTTT. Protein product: CASSLRGGNTIYF.

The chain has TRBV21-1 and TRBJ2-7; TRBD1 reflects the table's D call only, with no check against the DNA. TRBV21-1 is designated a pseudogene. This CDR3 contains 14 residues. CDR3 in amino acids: CASSTRTGRYEQYF. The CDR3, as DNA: TGTGCCAGCAGCACCCGGACAGGGCGTTACGAGCAGTACTTC.

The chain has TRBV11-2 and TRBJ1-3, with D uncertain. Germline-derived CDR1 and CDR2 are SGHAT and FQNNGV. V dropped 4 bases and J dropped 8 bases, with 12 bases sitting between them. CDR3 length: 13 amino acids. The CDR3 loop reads CASSSRQSYTIYF. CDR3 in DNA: TGTGCCAGCAGCTCTCGACAAAGTTACACCATATATTTT.

CDR3 bases: TGTGCCAGCAGCTTAAGGGAGCCCTGGGGTGAGCAGTTCTTC. It yields the protein CASSLREPWGEQFF. The chain links TRBV7-2 to TRBJ2-1, with D tentatively TRBD2 (5 bases). The germline V gene encodes CDR1 SGHTA and CDR2 FQGNSA. V was cut by 2 bases and J by 9 bases, with 14 bases left in between. This CDR3 has 14 residues.

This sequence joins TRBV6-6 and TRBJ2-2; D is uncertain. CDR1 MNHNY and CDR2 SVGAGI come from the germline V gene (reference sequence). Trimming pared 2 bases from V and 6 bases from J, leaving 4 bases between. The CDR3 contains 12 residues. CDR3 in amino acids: CASSYPSGELFF. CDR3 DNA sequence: TGTGCCAGCAGTTACCCCTCCGGGGAGCTGTTTTTT.

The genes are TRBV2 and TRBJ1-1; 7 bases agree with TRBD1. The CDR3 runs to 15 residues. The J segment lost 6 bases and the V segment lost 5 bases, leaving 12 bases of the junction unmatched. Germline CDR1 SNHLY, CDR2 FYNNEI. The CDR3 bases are TGTGCCAGCAGTCTGGACAGGCCGGTAAGAGCTGAAGCTTTCTTT. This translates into CASSLDRPVRAEAFF.

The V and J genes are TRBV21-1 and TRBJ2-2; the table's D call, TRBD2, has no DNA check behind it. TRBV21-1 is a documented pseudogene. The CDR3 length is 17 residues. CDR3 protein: CASSKEGASGRSGELFF. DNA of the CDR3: TGTGCCAGCAGCAAAGAAGGAGCTAGCGGGAGGTCTGGGGAGCTGTTTTTT.

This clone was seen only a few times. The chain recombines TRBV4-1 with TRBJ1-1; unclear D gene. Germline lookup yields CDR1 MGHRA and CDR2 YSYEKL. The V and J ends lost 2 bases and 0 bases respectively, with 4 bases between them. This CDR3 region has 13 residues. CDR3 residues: CASSQPLNTEAFF. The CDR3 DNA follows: TGCGCCAGCAGCCAACCATTGAACACTGAAGCTTTCTTT.

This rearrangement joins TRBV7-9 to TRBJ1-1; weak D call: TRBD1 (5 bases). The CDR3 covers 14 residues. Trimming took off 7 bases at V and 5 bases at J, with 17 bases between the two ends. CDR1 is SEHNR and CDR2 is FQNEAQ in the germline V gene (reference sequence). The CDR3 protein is CASTPGEGWTEAFF. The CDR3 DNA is TGTGCCAGCACCCCGGGGGAGGGTTGGACTGAAGCTTTCTTT. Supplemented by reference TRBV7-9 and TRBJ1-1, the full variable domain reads DTGVSQNPRHKITKRGQNVTFRCDPISEHNRLYWYRQTLGQGPEFLTYFQNEAQLEKSRLLSDRFSAERPKGSFSTLEIQRTEQGDSAMYLCASTPGEGWTEAFFGQGTRLTVV.

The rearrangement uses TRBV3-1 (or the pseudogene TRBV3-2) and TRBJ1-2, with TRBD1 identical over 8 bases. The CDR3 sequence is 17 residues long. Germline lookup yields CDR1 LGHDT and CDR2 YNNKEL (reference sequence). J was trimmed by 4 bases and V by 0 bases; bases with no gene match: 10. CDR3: CASSQDVRGRLIYGYTF. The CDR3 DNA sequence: TGTGCCAGCAGCCAAGACGTCAGGGGGCGGCTGATCTATGGCTACACCTTC.

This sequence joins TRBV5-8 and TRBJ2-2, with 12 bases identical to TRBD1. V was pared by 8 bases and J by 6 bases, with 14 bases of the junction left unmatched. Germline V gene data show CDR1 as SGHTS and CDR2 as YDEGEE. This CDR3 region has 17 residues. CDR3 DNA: TGTGCCAGTATTCGGCGAGGGACAGGGGGCTTCGCCGGGGAGCTGTTTTTT. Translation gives CASIRRGTGGFAGELFF.

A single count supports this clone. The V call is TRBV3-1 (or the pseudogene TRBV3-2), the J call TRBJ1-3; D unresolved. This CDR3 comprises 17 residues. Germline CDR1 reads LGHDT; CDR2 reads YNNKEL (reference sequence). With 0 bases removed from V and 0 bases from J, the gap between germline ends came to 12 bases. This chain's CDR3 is CASSQEKARSSGNTIYF. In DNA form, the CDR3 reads TGTGCCAGCAGCCAAGAGAAAGCCCGGAGCTCTGGAAACACCATATATTTT.

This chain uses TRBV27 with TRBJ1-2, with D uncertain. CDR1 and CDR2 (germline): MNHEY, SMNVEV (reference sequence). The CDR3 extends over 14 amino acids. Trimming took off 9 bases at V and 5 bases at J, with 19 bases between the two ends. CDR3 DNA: TGTGCCAGGGAGGGAACCCCTATATCATATGGCTACACCTTC. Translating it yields CAREGTPISYGYTF.

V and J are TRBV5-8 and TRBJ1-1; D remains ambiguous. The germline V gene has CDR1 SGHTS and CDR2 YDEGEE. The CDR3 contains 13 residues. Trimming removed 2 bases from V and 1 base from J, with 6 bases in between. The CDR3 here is CASSFRQNTEAFF. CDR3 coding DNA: TGTGCCAGCAGCTTCCGACAGAACACTGAAGCTTTCTTT.

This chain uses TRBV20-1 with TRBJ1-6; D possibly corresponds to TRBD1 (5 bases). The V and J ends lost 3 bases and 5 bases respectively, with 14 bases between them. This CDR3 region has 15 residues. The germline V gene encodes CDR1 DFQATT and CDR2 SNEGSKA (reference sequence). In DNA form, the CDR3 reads TGCAGTGCTAGTGGTAGTGGACAAAATAATTCACCCCTCCACTTT. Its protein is CSASGSGQNNSPLHF.

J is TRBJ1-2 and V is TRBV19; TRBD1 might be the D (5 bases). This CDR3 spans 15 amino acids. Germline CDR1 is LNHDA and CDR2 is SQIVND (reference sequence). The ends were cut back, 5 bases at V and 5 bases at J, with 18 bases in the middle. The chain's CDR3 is CASSLPRQNPYGYTF. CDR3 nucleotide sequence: TGTGCCAGTAGTCTGCCGAGACAGAACCCATATGGCTACACCTTC.

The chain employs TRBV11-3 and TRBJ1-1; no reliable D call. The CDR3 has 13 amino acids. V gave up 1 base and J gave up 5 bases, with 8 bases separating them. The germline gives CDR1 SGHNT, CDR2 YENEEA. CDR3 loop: CASSLVPETEAFF. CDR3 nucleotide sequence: TGTGCCAGCAGCTTAGTACCGGAGACTGAAGCTTTCTTT.

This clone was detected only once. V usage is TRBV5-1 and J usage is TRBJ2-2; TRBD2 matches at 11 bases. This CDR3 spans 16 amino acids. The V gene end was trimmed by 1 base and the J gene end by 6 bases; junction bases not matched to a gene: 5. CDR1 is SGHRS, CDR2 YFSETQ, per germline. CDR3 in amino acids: CASSLPTSGGSGELFF. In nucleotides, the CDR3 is TGCGCCAGCAGCTTGCCTACTAGCGGGGGCTCCGGGGAGCTGTTTTTT. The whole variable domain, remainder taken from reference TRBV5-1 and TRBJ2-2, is KAGVTQTPRYLIKTRGQQVTLSCSPISGHRSVSWYQQTPGQGLQFLFEYFSETQRNKGNFPGRFSGRQFSNSRSEMNVSTLELGDSALYLCASSLPTSGGSGELFFGEGSRLTVL.

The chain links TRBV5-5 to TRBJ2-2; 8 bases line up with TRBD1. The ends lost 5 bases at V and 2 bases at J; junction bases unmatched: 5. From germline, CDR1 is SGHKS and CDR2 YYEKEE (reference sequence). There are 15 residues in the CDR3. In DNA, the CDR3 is TGTGCCAGCAGACGACAGGGGCCAAACACCGGGGAGCTGTTTTTT. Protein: CASRRQGPNTGELFF.

The DNA for the CDR3 is TGTGCCAGCAGGCGGGAGGACTCCTACAATGAGCAGTTCTTC. Translating gives CASRREDSYNEQFF. This rearrangement joins TRBV28 to TRBJ2-1; 8 nucleotides align to TRBD2. Germline trimming cut 6 bases from V and 0 bases from J; bases unmatched to any gene: 1. There are 14 residues in the CDR3. The germline CDR1 and CDR2 sequences are MDHEN and SYDVKM.

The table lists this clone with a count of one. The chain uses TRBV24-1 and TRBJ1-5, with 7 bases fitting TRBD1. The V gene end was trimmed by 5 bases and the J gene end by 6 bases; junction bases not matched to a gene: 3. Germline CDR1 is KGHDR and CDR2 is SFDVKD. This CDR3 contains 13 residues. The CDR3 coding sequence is TGTGCCACCAGTGGAGGGGGCGGTCAGCCCCAGCATTTT. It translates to CATSGGGGQPQHF.

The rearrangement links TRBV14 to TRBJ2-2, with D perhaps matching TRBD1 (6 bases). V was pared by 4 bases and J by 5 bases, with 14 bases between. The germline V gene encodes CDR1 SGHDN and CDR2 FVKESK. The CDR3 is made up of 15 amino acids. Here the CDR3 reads CASSPHPRGTGELFF. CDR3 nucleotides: TGTGCCAGCAGCCCGCATCCGAGGGGGACCGGGGAGCTGTTTTTT.

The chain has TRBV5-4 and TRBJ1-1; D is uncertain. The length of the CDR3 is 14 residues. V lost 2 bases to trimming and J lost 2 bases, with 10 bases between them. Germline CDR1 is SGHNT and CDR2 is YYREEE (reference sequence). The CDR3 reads CASSLMGPNTEAFF. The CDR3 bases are TGTGCCAGCAGCTTAATGGGCCCCAACACTGAAGCTTTCTTT. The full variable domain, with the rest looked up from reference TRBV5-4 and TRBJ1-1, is ETGVTQSPTHLIKTRGQQVTLRCSSQSGHNTVSWYQQALGQGPQFIFQYYREEENGRGNFPPRFSGLQFPNYSSELNVNALELDDSALYLCASSLMGPNTEAFFGQGTRLTVV.

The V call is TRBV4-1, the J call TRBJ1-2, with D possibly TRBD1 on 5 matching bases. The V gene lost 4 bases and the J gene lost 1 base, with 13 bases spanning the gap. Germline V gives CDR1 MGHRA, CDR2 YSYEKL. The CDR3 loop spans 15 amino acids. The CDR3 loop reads CASSRGDSINYGYTF. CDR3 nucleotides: TGCGCCAGCAGCCGGGGGGACTCCATTAACTATGGCTACACCTTC.

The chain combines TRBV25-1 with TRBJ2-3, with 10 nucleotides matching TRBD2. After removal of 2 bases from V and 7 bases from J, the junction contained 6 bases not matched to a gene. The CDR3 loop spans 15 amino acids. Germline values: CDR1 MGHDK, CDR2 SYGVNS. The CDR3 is CASSEVGTSVYTQYF. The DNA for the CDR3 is TGTGCCAGCAGTGAAGTAGGGACTAGCGTCTATACGCAGTATTTT.